The clone carrying this T cell receptor (beta chain) was recorded at least ten times. Its antigen is unknown. TCRdb analysed the 5' RACE reads with MiXCR anew, one entry per CDR3 protein. The sample includes about 130,000 distinct CDR3 sequences, about 15% of them seen just once. The data were taken from a study of T-cell memory formation after mild COVID-19. Study background: In these data, TCR clusters were largely donor specific. Whole-study results and caveats: The appearance of some responding clones in pre-infection memory suggested that cross-reactive memory joined.

V lost 2 bases and J lost 4, with 7 bases in between. Germline V lookup: CDR1 ENHRY, CDR2 SYGVKD. The CDR3 is made up of 13 amino acids. The chain is built from TRBV10-3 and TRBJ2-3; D not resolved. The specimen was PBMCs or a T cell subset sorted from them (not recorded which). The TCR comes from an adult woman who had mild COVID-19 (a few samples of this study predate the infection). Cell type and time point are not known. CDR3 sequence reads: CAISEVSADTQYF. The CDR3 DNA reads as TGTGCCATCAGTGAGGTGTCGGCAGATACGCAGTATTTT.